These 15 T cell receptor beta chains originate from one sample sequenced in a study of shared T cell receptors in the human thymus. Sequenced by immunoSEQ multiplex PCR; TCRdb stores in-frame clones only, minus some. The data hold 720,000 or so clones, with 75% to 90% observed a single time. These data were likewise used in another study, on human thymus T cells.

Sequenced material: thymocytes. Receptors originate from a girl under three years old with a congenital heart defect.

As DNA, the CDR3 is TGTGCTAGTGGTTTGGCACAAGAGGGAGCGGGGTCATGCTATGGCTACACCTTC. This encodes CASGLAQEGAGSCYGYTF. The V and J genes are TRBV12-5 and TRBJ1-2; D is unresolved. In germline, CDR1 is LGHNT, CDR2 FRNRAP. The V gene lost 1 base and the J gene lost 4 bases, with 22 bases spanning the gap. The CDR3 is 18 amino acids. The full variable domain, rest sourced from reference TRBV12-5 and TRBJ1-2, is DARVTQTPRHKVTEMGQEVTMRCQPILGHNTVFWYRQTMMQGLELLAYFRNRAPLDDSGMPKDRFSAEMPDATLATLKIQPSEPRDSAVYFCASGLAQEGAGSCYGYTFGSGTRLTVV.

The chain recombines TRBV27 with TRBJ2-1; tentatively, D is TRBD1 (5 bases). Trimming took 6 bases from V and 7 from J, leaving 16 bases between them. Germline assignment: CDR1 MNHEY and CDR2 SMNVEV (reference sequence). The CDR3 is 14 amino acids. The CDR3 spells CASRSALQGNEQFF. Written as DNA, the CDR3 is TGTGCCAGCAGGTCTGCCCTTCAGGGAAATGAGCAGTTCTTC.

The chain uses TRBV6-1 and TRBJ1-1, with 9 positions matching TRBD1. CDR1 is MNHNS and CDR2 is SASEGT in the germline V gene. V lost 0 bases to trimming and J lost 0 bases; unmatched junction nucleotides: 2. The CDR3 is 16 amino acids. CDR3 coding DNA: TGTGCCAGCAGTGAAGCGACAGGGGGTATGAACACTGAAGCTTTCTTT. It codes for CASSEATGGMNTEAFF.

V usage is TRBV4-2 and J usage is TRBJ1-3, with 10 bases lining up with TRBD1. Germline V CDR1 and CDR2: LGHNA, YNFKEQ. The trim removed 1 base at V and 2 bases at J, leaving 11 bases unmatched. The CDR3 has 19 amino acids. The CDR3 protein is CASSQVGQGGRKTGNTIYF. CDR3 in DNA: TGTGCCAGCAGCCAAGTCGGACAGGGGGGGAGAAAAACTGGAAACACCATATATTTT.

In its sample, this clone was seen a few times. The CDR3 DNA reads as TGTGCCAGCTCAGGGGACATAGCGGGGTCTCAACAGGAGACCCAGTACTTC. This translates into CASSGDIAGSQQETQYF. The chain uses TRBV18 and TRBJ2-5, with TRBD2 matching 8 bases. The length of the CDR3 is 17 residues. J was trimmed by 5 bases and V by 5 bases; bases with no gene match: 16. The germline gives CDR1 KGHSH, CDR2 LQKENI.

Of note for this clone: The conserved final phenylalanine or tryptophan is absent from the CDR3, which likely points to a read error. This chain uses TRBV5-1 with TRBJ1-2; possibly TRBD1 for D (6 bases). Deletions cut 3 bases from V and 4 bases from J, with 22 bases between. CDR1 and CDR2 (germline): SGHRS, YFSETQ. The CDR3 is 17 amino acids. The DNA of the CDR3 is TGCGCCAGCAGCTCGCCCAGCGGGGGACAAACCCTCTATGGCTACACCCTC. It yields the protein CASSSPSGGQTLYGYTL.

This chain connects TRBV6-5 to TRBJ1-6; D perhaps matches TRBD1 (6 bases). Trimming stripped 4 bases from V and 7 bases from J, with 8 bases between. The length of the CDR3 is 13 residues. Per the germline V gene, CDR1 is MNHEY and CDR2 is SVGAGI. The CDR3 here is CASSFTGNSPLHF. The CDR3 nucleotides read TGTGCCAGCAGTTTCACAGGGAATTCACCCCTCCACTTT.

This clone has more than one count but fewer than ten. The rearrangement uses TRBV28 and TRBJ2-7; 7 bases match TRBD1. Germline CDR1 and CDR2: MDHEN and SYDVKM. The length of the CDR3 is 14 residues. V shed 5 bases, J shed 6 bases, and the junction held 10 bases outside the gene matches. CDR3 DNA sequence: TGTGCCAGCAGTCCCGGACAGGTTCGGACCGAGCAGTACTTC. Its translation is CASSPGQVRTEQYF. The full variable domain, in which reference TRBV28 and TRBJ2-7 provide the parts outside the CDR3, is DVKVTQSSRYLVKRTGEKVFLECVQDMDHENMFWYRQDPGLGLRLIYFSYDVKMKEKGDIPEGYSVSREKKERFSLILESASTNQTSMYLCASSPGQVRTEQYFGPGTRLTVT.

The V and J genes are TRBV28 and TRBJ2-7; TRBD2 is a possible D gene (7 bases). Germline assignment: CDR1 MDHEN and CDR2 SYDVKM. The CDR3 totals 15 residues. V was pared by 6 bases and J by 3 bases, with 18 bases between. The CDR3 DNA is TGTGCCAGCAGCCGGGGGGACAATTTTATCTACGAGCAGTACTTC. Translated: CASSRGDNFIYEQYF.

This chain links TRBV2 with TRBJ2-5, with a weak D call TRBD2 (5 bases). The CDR3 length is 13 residues. V lost 3 bases to trimming and J lost 4 bases, with 9 bases between them. Germline V gives CDR1 SNHLY, CDR2 FYNNEI. DNA of the CDR3: TGTGCCAGCAGTGACGTAGGGAGAGAGACCCAGTACTTC. This encodes CASSDVGRETQYF.

This clone appeared once. The J gene is TRBJ1-2, the V gene TRBV6-1; no firm D call. The CDR3 is made up of 17 amino acids. Germline values: CDR1 MNHNS, CDR2 SASEGT. V was pared by 2 bases and J by 2 bases, with 18 bases between. The CDR3 protein is CASSERRQAPMNYGYTF. DNA of the CDR3: TGTGCCAGCAGTGAACGTCGCCAGGCGCCGATGAACTATGGCTACACCTTC.

The chain recombines TRBV4-1 with TRBJ1-5, with D hard to call. This CDR3 region has 15 residues. Trimming pared 3 bases from V and 0 bases from J, leaving 9 bases between. Germline V gene sequence: CDR1 MGHRA, CDR2 YSYEKL. Here the CDR3 reads CASSQAAHSNQPQHF. Here the CDR3 DNA reads TGCGCCAGCAGCCAGGCGGCCCATAGCAATCAGCCCCAGCATTTT.

The V call is TRBV9, the J call TRBJ1-1, with TRBD1 matching over 9 bases. Trimming at V came to 3 bases and at J to 4 bases, leaving 7 bases not matched to a gene. The CDR3 loop spans 15 amino acids. Germline V gene sequence: CDR1 SGDLS, CDR2 YYNGEE. The DNA for the CDR3 is TGTGCCAGCAGCGATCGGGACAGGGAGGGCACTGAAGCTTTCTTT. Amino acid sequence: CASSDRDREGTEAFF.

J is TRBJ2-7 and V is TRBV11-2; weak D call: TRBD2 (6 bases). The length of the CDR3 is 15 residues. In germline, CDR1 is SGHAT, CDR2 FQNNGV. Trimming left V 5 bases short and J 3 bases short, with 17 bases between. CDR3 nucleotides: TGTGCCAGCAGCCCAACGGGGCGGGGATACTACGAGCAGTACTTC. Translation gives CASSPTGRGYYEQYF.

The chain carries TRBV6-1 and TRBJ1-2; 12 nucleotides line up with TRBD1. The CDR3 loop spans 20 amino acids. The germline CDR1 and CDR2 sequences are MNHNS and SASEGT. J gave up 5 bases and V 2 bases, and 18 bases lay outside the gene matches. CDR3 DNA sequence: TGTGCCAGCAGTGAAAAAGTGAGGGACAGGGGGCGATTATGGCTTTATGGCTACACCTTC. This gives the protein CASSEKVRDRGRLWLYGYTF.